This passage covers 9 T cell receptor beta chains from one sample sequenced in a study of T-cell memory formation after mild COVID-19. MiXCR, applied by TCRdb to the 5' RACE reads, yields one record per CDR3 protein. Of around 100,000 distinct CDR3 sequences listed, about a fifth were seen once; the top ten hold about 42%. What was sequenced was PBMCs or a T cell subset sorted from them (not recorded which). The receptors come from a man aged 18 to 30 who had mild COVID-19 (a few samples of this study predate the infection). Cell type and time point are not known.

The genes are TRBV4-3 and TRBJ2-1; 7 bases fit TRBD2. Losses at the gene ends were 2 bases for V and 6 bases for J; bases not matched to a gene: 7. CDR1 and CDR2 (germline): LGHNA, YSLEER. The CDR3 is 15 residues long. This CDR3 reads CASSQRLAGGNEQFF. The CDR3 DNA reads as TGCGCCAGCAGCCAACGACTAGCCGGGGGCAATGAGCAGTTCTTC.

This clonotype was seen more than once but under ten times. This chain uses TRBV4-1 with TRBJ2-1; 10 bases are a match to TRBD2. Per the germline V gene, CDR1 is MGHRA and CDR2 is YSYEKL. The CDR3 is made up of 17 amino acids. Unmatched junction bases numbered 7, after V lost 2 bases and J lost 3 bases. CDR3 sequence reads: CASSQPSGGAVYNEQFF. The CDR3 coding sequence is TGCGCCAGCAGCCAACCGAGCGGGGGGGCCGTCTACAATGAGCAGTTCTTC.

The CDR3 reads CASSQDSPPHYTF. In DNA, the CDR3 is TGCGCCAGCAGCCAAGATAGTCCCCCCCACTACACCTTC. The V gene is TRBV4-1, the J gene TRBJ1-2, with D unresolved. From germline, CDR1 is MGHRA and CDR2 YSYEKL. Trimming stripped 0 bases from V and 10 bases from J, with 12 bases between. CDR3 length equals 13 residues.

This clonotype was seen only a few times. V usage is TRBV13 and J usage is TRBJ2-7; D perhaps matches TRBD1 (6 bases). CDR3 length: 12 amino acids. V shed 4 bases and J shed 6 bases, with 10 bases lying between them. The germline gives CDR1 PRHDT, CDR2 FYEKMQ (reference sequence). DNA for the CDR3: TGTGCCAGCAGCTACAGGGTAGGCGAGCAGTACGTC. Translating gives CASSYRVGEQYV.

The chain couples TRBV7-6 to TRBJ2-2, with 9 bases that match TRBD1. CDR1 and CDR2 (germline): SGHVS, FNYEAQ. This CDR3 spans 16 amino acids. V was pared by 4 bases and J by 7 bases, with 10 bases of the junction left unmatched. The DNA for the CDR3 is TGTGCCAGCAGCTGGGGGACAGGGCTAGCTCGCGGGGAGCTGTTTTTT. It specifies CASSWGTGLARGELFF.

This clonotype appeared many times. The chain has TRBV7-9 and TRBJ2-1; 7 nucleotides line up with TRBD1. V lost 3 bases to trimming and J lost 4 bases; unmatched junction nucleotides: 3. Germline V gives CDR1 SEHNR, CDR2 FQNEAQ (reference sequence). The CDR3 covers 14 residues. Here the CDR3 DNA reads TGTGCCAGCAGCTTGCTGACAGGGTACAATGAGCAGTTCTTC. Residues: CASSLLTGYNEQFF.

The genes are TRBV6-1 and TRBJ1-3; D uncertain. Germline V gene data show CDR1 as MNHNS and CDR2 as SASEGT. V was trimmed by 6 bases and J by 4 bases, leaving 7 bases between them. This CDR3 region has 12 residues. CDR3 residues: CASRMTGNTIYF. The CDR3 region has the DNA TGTGCCAGCAGGATGACGGGAAACACCATATATTTT.

This chain uses TRBV12-3 or TRBV12-4 with TRBJ2-5; TRBD1 matches 10 bases. Trimming removed 6 bases from V and 4 bases from J; junction bases left unmatched: 2. The CDR3 consists of 13 residues. This CDR3 reads CASRRQGAETQYF. For the CDR3, the DNA is TGTGCCAGCAGGCGACAGGGGGCAGAGACCCAGTACTTC.

This chain joins TRBV10-3 and TRBJ2-2; D is perhaps TRBD1 (5 bases). Germline CDR1 is ENHRY and CDR2 is SYGVKD. CDR3 size: 14 residues. V was pared by 8 bases and J by 1 base, with 11 bases between. DNA for the CDR3: TGTGCCATCGGCGAGCAGGGGAACACCGGGGAGCTGTTTTTT. It codes for CAIGEQGNTGELFF.